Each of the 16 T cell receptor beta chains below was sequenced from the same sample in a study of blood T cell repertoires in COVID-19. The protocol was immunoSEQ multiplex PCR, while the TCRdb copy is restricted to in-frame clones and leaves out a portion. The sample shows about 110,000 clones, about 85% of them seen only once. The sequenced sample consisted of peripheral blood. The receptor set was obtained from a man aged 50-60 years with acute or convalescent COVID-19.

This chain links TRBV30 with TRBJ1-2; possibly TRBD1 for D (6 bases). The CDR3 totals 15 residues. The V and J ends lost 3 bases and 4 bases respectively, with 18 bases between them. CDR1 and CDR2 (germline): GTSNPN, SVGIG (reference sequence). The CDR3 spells CAWSLSTGIGYGYTF. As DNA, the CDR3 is TGTGCCTGGAGCCTATCGACAGGAATCGGCTATGGCTACACCTTC.

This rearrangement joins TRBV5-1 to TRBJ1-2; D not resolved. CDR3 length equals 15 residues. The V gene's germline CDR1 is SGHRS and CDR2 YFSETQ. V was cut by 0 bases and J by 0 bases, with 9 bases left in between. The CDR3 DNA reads TGCGCCAGCAGCTTGGCGACGGAGACTAACTATGGCTACACCTTC. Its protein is CASSLATETNYGYTF. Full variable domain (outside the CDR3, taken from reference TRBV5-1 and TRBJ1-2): KAGVTQTPRYLIKTRGQQVTLSCSPISGHRSVSWYQQTPGQGLQFLFEYFSETQRNKGNFPGRFSGRQFSNSRSEMNVSTLELGDSALYLCASSLATETNYGYTFGSGTRLTVV.

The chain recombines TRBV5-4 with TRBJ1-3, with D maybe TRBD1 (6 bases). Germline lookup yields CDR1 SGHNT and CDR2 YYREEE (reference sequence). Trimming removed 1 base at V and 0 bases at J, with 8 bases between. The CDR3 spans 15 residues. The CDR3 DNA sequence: TGTGCCAGCAGCTTGACAGGGAGCTCTGGAAACACCATATATTTT. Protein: CASSLTGSSGNTIYF. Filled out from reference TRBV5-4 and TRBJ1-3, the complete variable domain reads ETGVTQSPTHLIKTRGQQVTLRCSSQSGHNTVSWYQQALGQGPQFIFQYYREEENGRGNFPPRFSGLQFPNYSSELNVNALELDDSALYLCASSLTGSSGNTIYFGEGSWLTVV.

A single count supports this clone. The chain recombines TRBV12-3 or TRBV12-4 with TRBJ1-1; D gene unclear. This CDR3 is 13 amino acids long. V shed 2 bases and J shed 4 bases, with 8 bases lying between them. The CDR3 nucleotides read TGTGCCAGCAGTTTACGAGGAGGCACTGAAGCTTTCTTT. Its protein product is CASSLRGGTEAFF.

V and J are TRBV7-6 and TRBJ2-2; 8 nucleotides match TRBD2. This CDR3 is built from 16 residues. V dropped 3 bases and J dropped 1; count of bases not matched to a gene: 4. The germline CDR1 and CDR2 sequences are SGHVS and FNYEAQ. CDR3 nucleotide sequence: TGTGCCAGCAGCTTTCCAACTAGCGGGAACACCGGGGAGCTGTTTTTT. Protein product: CASSFPTSGNTGELFF.

The CDR3 DNA is TGTGCCACCAGCAGAGATCCTTTGGGATCCTACAGGGCGCAGTATTTT. Protein product: CATSRDPLGSYRAQYF. V gene TRBV15 combines with J gene TRBJ2-3; tentative D call: TRBD1 (6 bases). Deletions cut 0 bases from V and 10 bases from J, with 20 bases between. The CDR3 has 16 amino acids. Germline V gene data show CDR1 as LNHNV and CDR2 as YYDKDF (reference sequence).

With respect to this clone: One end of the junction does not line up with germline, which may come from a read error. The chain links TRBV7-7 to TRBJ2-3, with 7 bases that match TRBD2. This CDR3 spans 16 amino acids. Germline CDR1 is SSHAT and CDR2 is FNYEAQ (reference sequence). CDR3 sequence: CASRYTGTTSTDTQYF. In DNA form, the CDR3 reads TGTGCTAGCAGATACACCGGGACTACTAGCACAGATACGCAGTATTTT.

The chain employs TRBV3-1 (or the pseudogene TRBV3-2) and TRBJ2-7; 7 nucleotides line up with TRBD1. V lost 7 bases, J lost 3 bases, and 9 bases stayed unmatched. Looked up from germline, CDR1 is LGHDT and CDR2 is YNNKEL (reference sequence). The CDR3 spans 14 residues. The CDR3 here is CASTLEPGGYEQYF. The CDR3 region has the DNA TGTGCCAGCACTCTCGAACCAGGGGGCTACGAGCAGTACTTC.

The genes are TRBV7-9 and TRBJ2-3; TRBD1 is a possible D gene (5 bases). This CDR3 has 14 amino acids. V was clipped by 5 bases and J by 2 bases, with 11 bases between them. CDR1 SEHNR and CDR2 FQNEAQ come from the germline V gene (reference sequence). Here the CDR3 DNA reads TGTGCCAGCAGCGCAGACAGCTACACAGATACGCAGTATTTT. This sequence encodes CASSADSYTDTQYF.

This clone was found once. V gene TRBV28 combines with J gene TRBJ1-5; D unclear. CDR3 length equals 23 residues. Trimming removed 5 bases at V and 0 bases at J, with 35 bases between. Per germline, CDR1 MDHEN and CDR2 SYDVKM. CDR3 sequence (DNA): TGTGCCAGCAGTCCCCAATGGAGGGTTGATCCCCATCTCCTTGGGTATAGCAATCAGCCCCAGCATTTT. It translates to CASSPQWRVDPHLLGYSNQPQHF.

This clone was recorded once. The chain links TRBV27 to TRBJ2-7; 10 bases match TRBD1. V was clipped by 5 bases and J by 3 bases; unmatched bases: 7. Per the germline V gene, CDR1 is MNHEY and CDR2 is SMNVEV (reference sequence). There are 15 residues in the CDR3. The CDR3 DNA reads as TGTGCCAGCAGTGCCCGGGACAGGGGTAACTACGAGCAGTACTTC. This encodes CASSARDRGNYEQYF.

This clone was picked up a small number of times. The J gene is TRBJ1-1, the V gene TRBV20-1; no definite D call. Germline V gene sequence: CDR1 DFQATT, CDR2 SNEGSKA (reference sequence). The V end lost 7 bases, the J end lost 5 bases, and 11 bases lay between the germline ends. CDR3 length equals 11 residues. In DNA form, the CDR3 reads TGCAGTGTTAAAGCCCCGACTGAAGCTTTCTTT. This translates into CSVKAPTEAFF.

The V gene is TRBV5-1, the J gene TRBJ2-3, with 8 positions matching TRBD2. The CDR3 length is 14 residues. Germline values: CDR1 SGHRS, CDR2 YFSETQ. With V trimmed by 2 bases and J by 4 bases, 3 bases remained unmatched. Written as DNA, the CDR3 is TGCGCCAGCAGCTTCGGGAGGGCCGCAGATACGCAGTATTTT. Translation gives CASSFGRAADTQYF. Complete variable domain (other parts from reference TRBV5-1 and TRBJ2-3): KAGVTQTPRYLIKTRGQQVTLSCSPISGHRSVSWYQQTPGQGLQFLFEYFSETQRNKGNFPGRFSGRQFSNSRSEMNVSTLELGDSALYLCASSFGRAADTQYFGPGTRLTVL.

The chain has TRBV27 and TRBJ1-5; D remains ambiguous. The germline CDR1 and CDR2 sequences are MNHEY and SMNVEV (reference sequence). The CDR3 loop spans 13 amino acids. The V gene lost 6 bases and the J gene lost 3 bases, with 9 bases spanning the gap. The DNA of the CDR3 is TGTGCCAGCAGCCTAGACTCCAATCAGCCCCAGCATTTT. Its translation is CASSLDSNQPQHF.

This CDR3 reads CASSPDMSYGYTF. In DNA, the CDR3 is TGTGCCAGTAGTCCGGACATGAGCTATGGCTACACCTTC. The rearrangement links TRBV19 to TRBJ1-2, with a weak D call TRBD1 (5 bases). V lost 5 bases, J lost 4 bases, and 11 bases lay in between. Germline V gene data show CDR1 as LNHDA and CDR2 as SQIVND (reference sequence). This CDR3 has 13 amino acids.

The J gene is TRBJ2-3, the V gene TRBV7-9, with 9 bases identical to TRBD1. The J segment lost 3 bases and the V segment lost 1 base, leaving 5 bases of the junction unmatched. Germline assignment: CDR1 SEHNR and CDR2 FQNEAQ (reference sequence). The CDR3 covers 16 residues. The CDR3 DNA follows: TGTGCCAGCAGCTTAGGGGGACAGGGCAGAACAGATACGCAGTATTTT. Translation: CASSLGGQGRTDTQYF.